Listed below are T cell receptor beta chains from one sample, sequenced in a study of radiation and T cells in renal cell carcinoma. The protocol was immunoSEQ multiplex PCR, while the TCRdb copy is restricted to in-frame clones and leaves out a portion. The sample consists of about 170,000 clones, about 85% of them appearing once. Sample: blood, taken from a patient whose treatment included radiotherapy and nephrectomy. Receptors originate from a woman in her 50s with renal cell carcinoma. The CDR3 runs from the conserved cysteine through the conserved F or W. A D gene is named only where the DNA matches it firmly. A clone size is listed for some rows: how often the clone was seen (once, few, many), or a class if it is expanded.

v_call: TRBV6-1
clone_size: -
d_call: TRBD2
j_call: TRBJ2-3
cdr3_nt: TGTGCCAGCAGTGAAGGACTAGCGGCGCCGGATACGCAGTATTTT
cdr3_aa: CASSEGLAAPDTQYF

v_call: TRBV5-4
clone_size: -
d_call: -
j_call: TRBJ1-2
cdr3_nt: TGTGCCAGCAGCCCTCCTGGGGGGCAAAACTATGGCTACACCTTC
cdr3_aa: CASSPPGGQNYGYTF

v_call: TRBV15
clone_size: -
d_call: -
j_call: TRBJ1-4
cdr3_nt: TGTGCCACCAGCCCCTTTTCTTCAGCAACTAATGAAAAACTGTTTTTT
cdr3_aa: CATSPFSSATNEKLFF

v_call: TRBV27
clone_size: -
d_call: -
j_call: TRBJ2-3
cdr3_nt: TGTGCCAGCAGTTTAGGGATCCTCCGCACAGATACGCAGTATTTT
cdr3_aa: CASSLGILRTDTQYF

v_call: TRBV2
clone_size: -
d_call: TRBD2
j_call: TRBJ2-7
cdr3_nt: TGTGCCAGCAAGTCCGGACTAGCGGGGGACTACGAGCAGTACTTC
cdr3_aa: CASKSGLAGDYEQYF

v_call: TRBV25-1
clone_size: -
d_call: -
j_call: TRBJ2-2
cdr3_nt: TGTGCCAGCAGTGCATTTTTACCGAACACCGGGGAGCTGTTTTTT
cdr3_aa: CASSAFLPNTGELFF

v_call: TRBV14
clone_size: -
d_call: -
j_call: TRBJ1-2
cdr3_nt: TGTGCCAGCAGCCAAGAGTGGGGTGACGGCTACACCTTC
cdr3_aa: CASSQEWGDGYTF

v_call: TRBV18
clone_size: -
d_call: -
j_call: TRBJ1-2
cdr3_nt: TGTGCCAGCTCACCGGGTGGAGACTATGGCTACACCTTC
cdr3_aa: CASSPGGDYGYTF

v_call: TRBV19
clone_size: -
d_call: -
j_call: TRBJ2-5
cdr3_nt: TGTGCCAGTAGTCGTGGAGGGGGGGAGACCCAGTACTTC
cdr3_aa: CASSRGGGETQYF

v_call: TRBV19
clone_size: -
d_call: -
j_call: TRBJ1-4
cdr3_nt: TGTGCCACCTCGATGCGACAGTCTAATGAAAAACTGTTTTTT
cdr3_aa: CATSMRQSNEKLFF

v_call: TRBV6-6
clone_size: -
d_call: -
j_call: TRBJ1-1
cdr3_nt: TGTGCCAGCAGGACAAACACTGAAGCTTTCTTT
cdr3_aa: CASRTNTEAFF

v_call: TRBV29-1
clone_size: once
d_call: -
j_call: TRBJ2-1
cdr3_nt: TGCAGCGTTGATCTAGAGGGATTTGAGCAGTTCTTC
cdr3_aa: CSVDLEGFEQFF

v_call: TRBV7-2
clone_size: -
d_call: -
j_call: TRBJ1-2
cdr3_nt: TGTGCCAGCAGCTTAGAGTTGACAGGCAACTATGGCTACACCTTC
cdr3_aa: CASSLELTGNYGYTF

v_call: TRBV6-1
clone_size: -
d_call: -
j_call: TRBJ2-7
cdr3_nt: TGTGCCAGCAGTGAAGCGCTCCCCTACGAGCAGTACTTC
cdr3_aa: CASSEALPYEQYF

v_call: TRBV7-9
clone_size: -
d_call: -
j_call: TRBJ2-3
cdr3_nt: TGTGCCAGCAGCCCCCGGCGGGCTGGCACAGATACGCAGTATTTT
cdr3_aa: CASSPRRAGTDTQYF

v_call: TRBV5-6
clone_size: -
d_call: TRBD2
j_call: TRBJ2-7
cdr3_nt: TGTGCCAGCAGCATAACTAGCGTCGAGCAGTACTTC
cdr3_aa: CASSITSVEQYF

v_call: TRBV19
clone_size: -
d_call: TRBD1
j_call: TRBJ1-1
cdr3_nt: TGTGCCAGTAGCGACAGGGGGAACACTGAAGCTTTCTTT
cdr3_aa: CASSDRGNTEAFF

v_call: TRBV4-1
clone_size: few
d_call: -
j_call: TRBJ1-5
cdr3_nt: TGCGCCAGCAGCCAAGGGGGCAATCAGCCCCAGCATTTT
cdr3_aa: CASSQGGNQPQHF

v_call: TRBV4-1
clone_size: -
d_call: -
j_call: TRBJ2-2
cdr3_nt: TGCGCCAGCAGCCAATTGACGGGGGCTAGGGGGGAGCTGTTTTTT
cdr3_aa: CASSQLTGARGELFF

v_call: TRBV5-1
clone_size: -
d_call: -
j_call: TRBJ1-2
cdr3_nt: TGCGCCAGCAGCTTAGACGGACAGTCTAACTATGGCTACACCTTC
cdr3_aa: CASSLDGQSNYGYTF

v_call: TRBV9
clone_size: -
d_call: -
j_call: TRBJ2-7
cdr3_nt: TGTGCCAGCAGCGTAGAGGGGAGCTCCTACGAGCAGTACTTC
cdr3_aa: CASSVEGSSYEQYF

v_call: TRBV28
clone_size: -
d_call: -
j_call: TRBJ1-1
cdr3_nt: TGTGCCAGCAGTTTACTTACCAGGACTGAAGCTTTCTTT
cdr3_aa: CASSLLTRTEAFF